This T cell receptor (beta chain) emerged from a study of PD-1 blockade in classical Hodgkin lymphoma. Per the germline V gene, CDR1 is MNHNS and CDR2 is SASEGT. The length of the CDR3 is 16 residues. V lost 2 bases to trimming and J lost 6 bases; unmatched junction nucleotides: 5. Time point indicated: cycle 4 day 1 (C4D1), after six to seven weeks of nivolumab. Each of the patients experienced relapse following autologous stem cell transplantation, and their brentuximab vedotin exposure differed. Sequenced by immunoSEQ multiplex PCR; TCRdb stores in-frame clones only, minus some. The sample includes more than 40,000 clones, approximately 78% of them seen just once.

Sequencing used peripheral blood mononuclear cells (PBMCs), obtained before the fourth cycle of nivolumab. This clonotype was obtained from a human donor with classical Hodgkin lymphoma. The J gene is TRBJ2-1, the V gene TRBV6-1, with 12 bases matching TRBD2. CDR3 sequence reads: CASSEFPSGGGNEQFF. The CDR3 nucleotides read TGTGCCAGCAGTGAATTCCCTAGCGGGGGGGGCAATGAGCAGTTCTTC.